These 2 T cell receptor beta chains came from one sample sequenced in a study of shared clonotypes between healthy human individuals. TCRdb keeps only in-frame clones here, not all; method: immunoSEQ multiplex PCR. The sample consists of hundreds of thousands of clones, almost 97% of them appearing once. Specimen: naive CD4+ T cells sorted from blood. Subset given: CD45RA+ positively selected. Receptors originate from a woman in her twenties or thirties in good health.

This chain uses TRBV4-1 with TRBJ1-5; TRBD1 matches at 9 bases. The CDR3 is made up of 18 amino acids. The V and J ends lost 3 bases and 9 bases, in that order; junction bases with no gene match: 18. Germline V gene data show CDR1 as MGHRA and CDR2 as YSYEKL. CDR3 residues: CASSHYEYRGQAPRPQHF. DNA of the CDR3: TGCGCCAGCAGCCACTACGAGTACAGGGGGCAGGCACCACGGCCCCAGCATTTT.

This chain uses TRBV18 with TRBJ2-7; the D call may be TRBD1 or TRBD2 (5 bases each). The germline CDR1 and CDR2 sequences are KGHSH and LQKENI. This CDR3 has 16 residues. V was shortened by 0 bases and J by 0 bases, with 12 bases between the two germline ends. The CDR3 sequence is CASSPPGTANSYEQYF. For the CDR3, the DNA is TGTGCCAGCTCACCACCGGGGACGGCGAACTCCTACGAGCAGTACTTC.